This TCR beta chain was recovered during a study of identical twins. The V end lost 3 bases, the J end lost 0 bases, and 12 bases lay between the germline ends. The CDR3 covers 16 residues. Template switching (which added a universal primer site) was used, and cDNA carried unique molecular identifiers. TCRdb redid the calling of the 5' RACE reads with MiXCR, one entry per CDR3 protein. The sample contains some 790,000 distinct CDR3 sequences, roughly 18% of which appear only once. All donors were healthy, and all were Caucasian. Ten or more counts support this clonotype. These same records also appear under a second study, on T cells expressing NK-cell markers. From that report: CD8+ T cells in more than five donors included dominant NKG2C+ clonotypes at about 1.0-8%.

The receptor comes from a young woman in good health. This chain uses TRBV12-3 or TRBV12-4 with TRBJ2-1; D possibly corresponds to TRBD2 (5 bases). The sample was PBMCs. The DNA of the CDR3 is TGTGCCAGCAGTTTGGGCGGGCGCCGCTCCTACAATGAGCAGTTCTTC. Translating it yields CASSLGGRRSYNEQFF.